This TCR beta chain appears in the sequencing data of a study of regulatory T cells in long-lasting Graves disease. According to the study, TCR beta libraries were built with iRepertoire HTBI primers and CDR3-region Arm-PCR. TCRdb used MiXCR to reprocess the multiplex PCR reads, holding one entry per CDR3 protein. The profile shows hundreds of thousands of distinct CDR3 sequences, approximately 15% of them singletons. The CDR3 runs to 12 residues. V dropped 5 bases and J dropped 9 bases, with 14 bases sitting between them. Looked up from germline, CDR1 is SEHNR and CDR2 is FQNEAQ (reference sequence). This clonotype was picked up many times. Time point in this sample: newly diagnosed GD, antithyroid drugs for less than 3 months. RNA isolated from PBMCs was used to make the TCR library. In addition, the sample was reused for a study of T cells in Graves' hyperthyroidism and ophthalmopathy. Per that paper: Ophthalmopathy cases were set apart from stable hyperthyroidism by a 13 V-J model.

The chain employs TRBV7-9 and TRBJ2-7; TRBD2 is a possible D gene (5 bases). This specimen consisted of peripheral blood mononuclear cells (PBMCs), obtained at new diagnosis, from a patient treated with antithyroid drugs. The sequence was obtained from a man aged 40-55 years with Graves disease. CDR3 DNA: TGTGCCAGCAGCCAGGACGGCGGAGGGCAGTACTTC. This gives the protein CASSQDGGGQYF.